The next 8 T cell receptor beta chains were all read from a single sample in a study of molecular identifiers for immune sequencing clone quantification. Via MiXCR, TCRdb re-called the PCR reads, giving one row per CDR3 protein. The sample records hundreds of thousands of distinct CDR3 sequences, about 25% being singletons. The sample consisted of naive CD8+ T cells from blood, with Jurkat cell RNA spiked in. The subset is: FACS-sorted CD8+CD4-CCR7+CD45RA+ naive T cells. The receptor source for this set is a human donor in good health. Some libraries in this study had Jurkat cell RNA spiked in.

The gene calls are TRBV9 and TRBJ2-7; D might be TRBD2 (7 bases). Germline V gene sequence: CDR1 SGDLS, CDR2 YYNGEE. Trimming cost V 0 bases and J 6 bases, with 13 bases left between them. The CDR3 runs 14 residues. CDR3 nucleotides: TGTGCCAGCAGCGTAGGGGGGGGCCAAGCCGAGCAGTACTTC. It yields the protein CASSVGGGQAEQYF. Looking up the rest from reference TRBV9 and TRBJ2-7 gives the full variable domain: DSGVTQTPKHLITATGQRVTLRCSPRSGDLSVYWYQQSLDQGLQFLIQYYNGEERAKGNILERFSAQQFPDLHSELNLSSLELGDSALYFCASSVGGGQAEQYFGPGTRLTVT.

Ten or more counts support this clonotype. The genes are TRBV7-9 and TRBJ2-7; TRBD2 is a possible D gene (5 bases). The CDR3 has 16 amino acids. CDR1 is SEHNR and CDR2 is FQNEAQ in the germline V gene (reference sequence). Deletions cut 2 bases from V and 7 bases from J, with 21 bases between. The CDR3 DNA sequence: TGTGCCAGCAGCTTAAGTCAGGACTCCCCGTCGTGGGAGCAGTACTTC. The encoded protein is CASSLSQDSPSWEQYF.

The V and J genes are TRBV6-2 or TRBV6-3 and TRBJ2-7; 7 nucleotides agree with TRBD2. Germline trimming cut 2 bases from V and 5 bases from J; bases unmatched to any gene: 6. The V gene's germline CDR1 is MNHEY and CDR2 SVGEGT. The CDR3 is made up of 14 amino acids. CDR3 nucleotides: TGTGCCAGCAGTTACGGCGCGGGAGCAGACGAGCAGTACTTC. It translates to CASSYGAGADEQYF.

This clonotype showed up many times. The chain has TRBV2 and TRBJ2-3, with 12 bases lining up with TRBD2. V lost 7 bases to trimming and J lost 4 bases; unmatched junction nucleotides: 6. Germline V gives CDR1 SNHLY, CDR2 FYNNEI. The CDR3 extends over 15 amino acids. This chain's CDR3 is CASKTSGGLADTQYF. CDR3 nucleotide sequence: TGTGCCAGCAAGACTAGCGGGGGCCTCGCAGATACGCAGTATTTT.

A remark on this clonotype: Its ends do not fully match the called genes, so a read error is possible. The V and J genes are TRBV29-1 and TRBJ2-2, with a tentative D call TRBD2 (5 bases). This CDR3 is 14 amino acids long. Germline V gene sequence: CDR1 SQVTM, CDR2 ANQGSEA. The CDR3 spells CSVVEGASTGELFF. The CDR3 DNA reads TGCAGTGTTGTTGAGGGAGCGAGCACCGGGGAGCTGTTTTTT.

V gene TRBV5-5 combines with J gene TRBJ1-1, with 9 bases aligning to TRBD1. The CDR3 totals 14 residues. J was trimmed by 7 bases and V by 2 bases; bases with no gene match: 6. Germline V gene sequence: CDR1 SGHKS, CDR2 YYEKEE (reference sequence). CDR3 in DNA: TGTGCCAGCAGCTTACCCGGGACAGGGTTTGAAGCTTTCTTT. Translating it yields CASSLPGTGFEAFF.

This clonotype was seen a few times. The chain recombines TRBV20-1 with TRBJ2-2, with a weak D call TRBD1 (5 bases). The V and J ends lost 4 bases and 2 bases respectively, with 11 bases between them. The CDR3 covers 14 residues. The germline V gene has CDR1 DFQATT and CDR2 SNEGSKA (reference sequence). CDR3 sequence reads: CSAKDRSNTGELFF. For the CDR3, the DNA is TGCAGTGCTAAAGACAGATCCAACACCGGGGAGCTGTTTTTT.

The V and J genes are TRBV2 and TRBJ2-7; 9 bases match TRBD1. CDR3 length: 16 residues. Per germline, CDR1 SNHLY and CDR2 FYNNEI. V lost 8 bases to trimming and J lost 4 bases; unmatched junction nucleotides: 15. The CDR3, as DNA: TGTGCCAGCGGCCCTGCTACTACAGGGACAGGGTACGAGCAGTACTTC. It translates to CASGPATTGTGYEQYF.